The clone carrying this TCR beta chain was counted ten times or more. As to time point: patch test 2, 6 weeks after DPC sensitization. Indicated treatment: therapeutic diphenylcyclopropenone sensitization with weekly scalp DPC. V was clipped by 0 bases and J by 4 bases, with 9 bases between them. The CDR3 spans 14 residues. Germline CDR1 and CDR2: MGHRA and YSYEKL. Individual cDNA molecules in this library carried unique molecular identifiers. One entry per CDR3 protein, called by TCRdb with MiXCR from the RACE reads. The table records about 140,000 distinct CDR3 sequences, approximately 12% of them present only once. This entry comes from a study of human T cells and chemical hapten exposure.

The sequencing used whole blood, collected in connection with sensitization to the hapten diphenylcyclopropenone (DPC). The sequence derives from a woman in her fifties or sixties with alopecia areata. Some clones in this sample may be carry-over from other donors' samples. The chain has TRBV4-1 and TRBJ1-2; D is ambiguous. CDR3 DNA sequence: TGCGCCAGCAGCCAAGATAGCCGGGGCTATGGCTACACCTTC. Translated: CASSQDSRGYGYTF.